The TCR beta chain described here comes from a study of control samples from healthy donors and cancer patients. The CDR3 covers 15 residues. Germline V gene data show CDR1 as SQVTM and CDR2 as ANQGSEA. Losses at the gene ends were 7 bases for V and 0 bases for J; bases not matched to a gene: 11. This clone came up once. Sequencing was performed with immunoSEQ multiplex PCR; in TCRdb, only in-frame clones are kept and a portion is missing. The sample lists 65,000 to 100,000 clones, roughly 91% occurring once. Sequenced material: blood. The sequence came from a middle-aged man in good health. This chain uses TRBV29-1 with TRBJ1-1; the match to TRBD1 covers 7 bases. CDR3 DNA sequence: TGCAGCGCCAAAGGGGACAGCAGACTGAACACTGAAGCTTTCTTT. Its protein is CSAKGDSRLNTEAFF.